The table lists the clone carrying this T cell receptor beta chain with many counts. The antigen is unknown. These data come from a study of T cell repertoires in cytomegalovirus infection. Each CDR3 protein is one row after TCRdb ran MiXCR on the reads. The repertoire has about 180,000 distinct CDR3 sequences, roughly an eighth of them found once; the top ten carry 20% to 30%. General study findings and limits: HLA-C-restricted CMV clonotypes gave the most frequent clonotype in two of eight donors.

This CDR3 is 17 amino acids long. V lost 5 bases and J 2 bases, leaving 19 bases between the germline ends. Germline CDR1 and CDR2: SGHTA and FQGNSA. Specimen: PBMCs. The gene calls are TRBV7-2 and TRBJ1-3, with a tentative D call TRBD1 (5 bases). The sequence came from a human donor in good health (CMV status not recorded). Some clones in this sample may be carry-over from other donors' samples. The CDR3 bases are TGTGCCAGCAGCCGAGCCCCTCAATGGGGGGCTGGAAACACCATATATTTT. Protein sequence: CASSRAPQWGAGNTIYF.